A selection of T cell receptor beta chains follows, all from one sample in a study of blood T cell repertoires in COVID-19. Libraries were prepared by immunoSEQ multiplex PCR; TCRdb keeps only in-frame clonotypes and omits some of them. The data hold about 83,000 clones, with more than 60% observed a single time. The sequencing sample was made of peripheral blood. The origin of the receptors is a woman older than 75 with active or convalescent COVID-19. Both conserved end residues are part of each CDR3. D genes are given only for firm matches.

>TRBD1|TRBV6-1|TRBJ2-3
CASSEASGEGASTDTQYF
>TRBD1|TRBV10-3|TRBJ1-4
CATRTGGKGGDEKLFF
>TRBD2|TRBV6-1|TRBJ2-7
CATEGLAGNGQYF
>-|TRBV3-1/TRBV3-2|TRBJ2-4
CASSPGQLGRAKNIQYF
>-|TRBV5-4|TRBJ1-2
CASSLPGNYGYTF
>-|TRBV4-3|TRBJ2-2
CASSQESEPGTGELFF
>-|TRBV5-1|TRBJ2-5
CASSLDTGTFGTQYF
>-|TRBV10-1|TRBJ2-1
CASSETGSYNEQFF
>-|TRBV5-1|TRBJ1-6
CASSLSGRQLSPLHF
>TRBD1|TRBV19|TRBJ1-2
CASRIQGGYGYTF
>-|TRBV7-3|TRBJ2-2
CASSLMEGLASGELFF
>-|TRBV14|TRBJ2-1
CASSPGLVWKNEQFF
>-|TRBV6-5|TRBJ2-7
CASSFLRSGEQYF
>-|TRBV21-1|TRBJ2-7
CASSIIRQGGQGSEQYF
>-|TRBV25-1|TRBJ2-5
CASRAGEETQYF
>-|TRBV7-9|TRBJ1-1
CASSLGAGPGEAFF
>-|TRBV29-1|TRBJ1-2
CSVDADGYTF
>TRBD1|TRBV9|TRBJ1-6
CASSETGTGGLALHF
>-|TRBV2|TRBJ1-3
CASLQGAGNTIYF
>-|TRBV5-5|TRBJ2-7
CASSRSDSHEQYF
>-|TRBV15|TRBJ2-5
CATSRDGGAGETQYF
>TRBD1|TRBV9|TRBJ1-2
CASSTSETGNYGYTF
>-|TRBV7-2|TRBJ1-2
CASSLVGAGGYTF
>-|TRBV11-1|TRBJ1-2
CASSSRGRDGYTF
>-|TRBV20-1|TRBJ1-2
CSRLGSYGYTF
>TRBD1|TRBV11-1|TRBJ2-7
CASSRLTGVYYEQYF
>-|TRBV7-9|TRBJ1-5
CASSFRGSNQPQHF
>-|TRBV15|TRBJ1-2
CATSRDSDAPDYTF
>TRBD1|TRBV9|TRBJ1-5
CASSPGQGSNQPQHF
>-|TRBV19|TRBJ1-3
CASSIIAGAGNTIYF
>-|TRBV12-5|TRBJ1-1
CASGENRDAAFF
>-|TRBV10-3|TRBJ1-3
CAAGGRLSGNTIYF
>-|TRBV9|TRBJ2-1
CASSGLYNEQFF
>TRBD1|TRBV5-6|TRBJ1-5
CASSLAGTGGYNQPQHF
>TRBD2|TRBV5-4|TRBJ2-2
CASKKGSGGNTGELFF
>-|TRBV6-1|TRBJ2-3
CASSEQGWSTDTQYF
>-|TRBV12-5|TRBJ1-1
CASGSQGNTEAFF
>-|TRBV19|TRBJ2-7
CASSPALDSSSYEQYF
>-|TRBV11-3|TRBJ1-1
CASSLYEATEAFF
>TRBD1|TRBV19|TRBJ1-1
CASSRTGNTEAFF
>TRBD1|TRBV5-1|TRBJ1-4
CASSVSGTGYEKLFF
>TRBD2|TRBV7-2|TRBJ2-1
CASSTTPAGGTGAEFF
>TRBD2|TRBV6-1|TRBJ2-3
CASSEGLAGTYSTDTQYF
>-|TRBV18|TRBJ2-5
CASSPDSQETQYF
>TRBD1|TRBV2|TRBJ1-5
CASAGTGHQPQHF
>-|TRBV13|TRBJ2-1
CASSVAGWSGDEQFF
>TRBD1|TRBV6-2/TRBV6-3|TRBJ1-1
CASSYHRPTGGTEAFF
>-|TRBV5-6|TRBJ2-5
CASSLGQGETQYF
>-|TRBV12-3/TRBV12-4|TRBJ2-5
CASSSPQETQYF
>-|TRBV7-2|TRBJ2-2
CASSFDNSNTGELFF
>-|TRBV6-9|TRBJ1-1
CASPSGIGENTEAFF
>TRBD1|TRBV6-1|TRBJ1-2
CASSEGEGAPSYGYTF